By its share, the clone carrying this TCR beta chain is medium-sized. Its antigen is undetermined. Per the authors' pipeline: A classifier of distant metastasis in papillary thyroid cancer was built from CDR3 differences (across clinicopathological groups). Through MiXCR, TCRdb re-clonotyped the PCR reads. Clone size and V and J calls follow TCRdb, not the original study. The profile shows some 25,000 clones, roughly a fifth of them singletons. Treatment of any kind had been given to no patient before thyroid surgery. This entry belongs to a study of metastatic and nonmetastatic thyroid tumors. Study-level points and caveats: The reported finding was significantly higher TCR beta diversity in malignant thyroid tumors relative to benign nodules, in blood and tumor.

Germline assignment: CDR1 MNHNS and CDR2 SASEGT. V gave up 7 bases and J gave up 7 bases; unmatched junction bases: 10. The CDR3 runs 14 residues. The receptor's source is a female donor with papillary thyroid cancer or a benign thyroid nodule (not recorded which). Some clones in this sample may be carry-over from other donors' samples. This chain uses TRBV6-1 with TRBJ1-2; 9 bases are a match to TRBD1. Specimen: blood. In DNA, the CDR3 is TGTGCCAGCAACCCGACAGGGGGGGAGGGTGGCTACACCTTC. Translation: CASNPTGGEGGYTF.